Shown below are 30 T cell receptor beta chains from a single sample sequenced in a study of PD-L1 blockade in urothelial cancer. Assay used: immunoSEQ multiplex PCR; TCRdb lists only in-frame clones, some missing. The data contain some 15,000 clones, approximately 90% of them singletons. The sample was PBMCs, taken around atezolizumab (anti-PD-L1) treatment. The receptors shown here come from a man in his sixties or seventies with urothelial cancer.

This chain joins TRBV6-6 and TRBJ2-5; 10 positions match TRBD2. Losses at the gene ends were 8 bases for V and 4 bases for J; bases not matched to a gene: 4. The CDR3 runs to 13 residues. CDR1 is MNHNY and CDR2 is SVGAGI in the germline V gene (reference sequence). The CDR3 protein is CASGSSGGETQYF. The CDR3, as DNA: TGTGCCAGCGGGTCTAGCGGGGGAGAGACCCAGTACTTC.

A few counts support this clone. V usage is TRBV4-1 and J usage is TRBJ1-2; possible D gene TRBD1, 6 bases. Germline CDR1 and CDR2: MGHRA and YSYEKL. This CDR3 is 14 amino acids long. Trimming removed 0 bases from V and 7 bases from J, with 12 bases in between. Here the CDR3 DNA reads TGCGCCAGCAGCCAAGAGGGCACAGGGATTGGCTACACCTTC. Translation: CASSQEGTGIGYTF.

The chain has TRBV6-1 and TRBJ1-5; D possibly corresponds to TRBD1 (5 bases). CDR3 length equals 15 residues. CDR1 MNHNS and CDR2 SASEGT come from the germline V gene. V gave up 4 bases and J gave up 4 bases, with 14 bases separating them. DNA of the CDR3: TGTGCCAGCAGTGGAATCGCGGGGGGGAATCAGCCCCAGCATTTT. Translating gives CASSGIAGGNQPQHF.

This chain uses TRBV11-2 with TRBJ2-7, with 8 bases matching TRBD1. The CDR3 covers 15 residues. V was pared by 5 bases and J by 1 base, with 7 bases of the junction left unmatched. In germline, CDR1 is SGHAT, CDR2 FQNNGV. The CDR3 spells CASSLGTGPSYEQYF. CDR3 bases: TGTGCCAGCAGCCTTGGGACAGGACCTTCCTACGAGCAGTACTTC.

As regards this clone: Additional DNA sequences in this sample encode the identical CDR3. The V and J genes are TRBV18 and TRBJ1-2; 8 positions agree with TRBD1. V was pared by 2 bases and J by 4 bases, with 3 bases of the junction left unmatched. CDR1 is KGHSH, CDR2 LQKENI, per germline. The CDR3 extends over 14 amino acids. The CDR3 DNA sequence: TGTGCCAGCTCACCAGGACAGGGACTCTATGGCTACACCTTC. The encoded protein is CASSPGQGLYGYTF. Variable domain in full (rest from reference TRBV18 and TRBJ1-2): NAGVMQNPRHLVRRRGQEARLRCSPMKGHSHVYWYRQLPEEGLKFMVYLQKENIIDESGMPKERFSAEFPKEGPSILRIQQVVRGDSAAYFCASSPGQGLYGYTFGSGTRLTVV.

This clone appeared once. The rearrangement links TRBV6-5 to TRBJ1-1; 7 bases fit TRBD1. Per the germline V gene, CDR1 is MNHEY and CDR2 is SVGAGI. This CDR3 contains 14 residues. Germline trimming cut 6 bases from V and 4 bases from J; bases unmatched to any gene: 8. The DNA for the CDR3 is TGTGCCAGCAGCGATCGACAGGGAGGCACTGAAGCTTTCTTT. Translated: CASSDRQGGTEAFF.

The CDR3 coding sequence is TGTGCCAGCAGTCTTAGACAGGGGGCTTGGGGGCCCCAGCATTTT. Translating gives CASSLRQGAWGPQHF. The chain uses TRBV28 and TRBJ1-5, with 10 nucleotides matching TRBD1. The CDR3 covers 15 residues. Germline V gene sequence: CDR1 MDHEN, CDR2 SYDVKM. Germline trimming cut 5 bases from V and 9 bases from J; bases unmatched to any gene: 10.

V and J are TRBV5-1 and TRBJ1-3, with D uncertain. V lost 2 bases and J lost 9, with 18 bases in between. This CDR3 has 15 residues. Germline V gives CDR1 SGHRS, CDR2 YFSETQ. CDR3: CASSLAAQARSTIYF. The CDR3 DNA reads TGCGCCAGCAGCTTAGCAGCCCAAGCACGGAGCACCATATATTTT.

The V and J genes are TRBV19 and TRBJ1-4, with 8 bases aligning to TRBD1. The ends lost 1 base at V and 11 bases at J; junction bases unmatched: 12. Germline-derived CDR1 and CDR2 are LNHDA and SQIVND (reference sequence). CDR3 length equals 16 residues. CDR3 nucleotides: TGTGCCAGTAGTATAGCGGGCGGGACAGGCCAGGTCAAACTGTTTTTT. Translated: CASSIAGGTGQVKLFF.

This clone has just one count. The V and J genes are TRBV7-9 and TRBJ1-4, with 7 nucleotides matching TRBD1. The V gene's germline CDR1 is SEHNR and CDR2 FQNEAQ (reference sequence). The CDR3 is 15 amino acids. J lost 5 bases, V lost 1 base, and 4 bases had no gene match. CDR3 amino acids: CASSLEGQRNEKLFF. In nucleotides, the CDR3 is TGTGCCAGCAGCTTAGAGGGACAGAGAAATGAAAAACTGTTTTTT.

This clone was seen once. The chain recombines TRBV7-9 with TRBJ1-1; D is uncertain. The length of the CDR3 is 16 residues. Germline V CDR1 and CDR2: SEHNR, FQNEAQ (reference sequence). Trimming removed 4 bases from V and 7 bases from J, with 22 bases in between. The CDR3 DNA follows: TGTGCCAGCAGCTCACAGCCTGTGACACGTCCAAGTGAAGCTTTCTTT. As protein: CASSSQPVTRPSEAFF.

DNA of the CDR3: TGTGCCTGGAGTTACGGGGAGCAATACGAGCAGTACTTC. As protein: CAWSYGEQYEQYF. The V call is TRBV30, the J call TRBJ2-7; D is perhaps TRBD2 (5 bases). Germline CDR1 GTSNPN, CDR2 SVGIG (reference sequence). Trimming shortened V by 2 bases and J by 4 bases, and 12 bases separated the two germline ends. CDR3 length: 13 residues.

The rearrangement uses TRBV5-4 and TRBJ1-2; 9 bases align to TRBD1. Trimming removed 6 bases from V and 6 bases from J; junction bases left unmatched: 9. Germline assignment: CDR1 SGHNT and CDR2 YYREEE (reference sequence). The CDR3 consists of 14 residues. The CDR3 region has the DNA TGTGCCAGCAACGCCGGACAGGGGATGGATGGCTACACCTTC. It yields the protein CASNAGQGMDGYTF.

The rearrangement joins TRBV11-2 to TRBJ2-7, with 9 bases aligning to TRBD2. After removal of 6 bases from V and 4 bases from J, the junction contained 7 bases not matched to a gene. This CDR3 comprises 14 residues. Germline CDR1 SGHAT, CDR2 FQNNGV. The DNA of the CDR3 is TGTGCCAGCAGGCCAGCGGGGGGAAGTTACGAGCAGTACTTC. Amino acids: CASRPAGGSYEQYF.

The V gene is TRBV11-2, the J gene TRBJ2-1; the D gene is possibly TRBD1 (5 bases). V was shortened by 8 bases and J by 0 bases, with 11 bases between the two germline ends. Germline values: CDR1 SGHAT, CDR2 FQNNGV. The CDR3 has 14 residues. The CDR3 loop reads CASGRDSSYNEQFF. CDR3 nucleotides: TGTGCCAGCGGCCGTGACAGCTCCTACAATGAGCAGTTCTTC.

The gene calls are TRBV4-1 and TRBJ2-7; TRBD2 aligns across 10 bases. The trim removed 0 bases at V and 2 bases at J, leaving 4 bases unmatched. Germline V gene lookup returns CDR1 MGHRA and CDR2 YSYEKL. This CDR3 region has 16 residues. The CDR3 spells CASSQDHSGGAYEQYF. The DNA of the CDR3 is TGCGCCAGCAGCCAAGATCACAGCGGGGGGGCCTACGAGCAGTACTTC.

This clone occurred a few times. The chain has TRBV19 and TRBJ1-2, with 8 bases identical to TRBD1. The CDR3 extends over 15 amino acids. The V gene's germline CDR1 is LNHDA and CDR2 SQIVND (reference sequence). J was trimmed by 7 bases and V by 1 base; bases with no gene match: 8. CDR3 sequence reads: CASSIGAGGAGGYTF. The CDR3 DNA is TGTGCCAGTAGTATAGGTGCAGGGGGCGCCGGTGGCTACACCTTC.

V gene TRBV5-4 combines with J gene TRBJ1-2; TRBD1 matches 9 bases. The germline gives CDR1 SGHNT, CDR2 YYREEE (reference sequence). V gave up 0 bases and J gave up 6 bases; unmatched junction bases: 9. The CDR3 is 16 residues long. CDR3 sequence reads: CASSLAGGQGVDGYTF. The CDR3 DNA reads as TGTGCCAGCAGCTTGGCAGGGGGACAGGGAGTGGATGGCTACACCTTC.

The chain joins TRBV5-1 to TRBJ1-1; 8 nucleotides match TRBD1. With V trimmed by 8 bases and J by 2 bases, 14 bases remained unmatched. The CDR3 spans 16 residues. Germline V gene lookup returns CDR1 SGHRS and CDR2 YFSETQ. The CDR3 DNA follows: TGCGCCAGTAAAAACATTCCAGGGGGCGTAAACACTGAAGCTTTCTTT. Translating it yields CASKNIPGGVNTEAFF.

V usage is TRBV15 and J usage is TRBJ2-5; tentatively, D is TRBD2 (7 bases). This CDR3 region has 13 residues. CDR1 and CDR2 (germline): LNHNV, YYDKDF (reference sequence). With 11 bases removed from V and 4 bases from J, the gap between germline ends came to 17 bases. The CDR3 sequence: CAPWGGRGETQYF. The DNA for the CDR3 is TGTGCCCCATGGGGGGGGCGGGGAGAGACCCAGTACTTC.

The V call is TRBV7-9, the J call TRBJ2-3; TRBD2 matches 8 bases. V shed 5 bases and J 2 bases; nucleotides not matched to a gene: 6. CDR1 is SEHNR and CDR2 is FQNEAQ in the germline V gene (reference sequence). CDR3 size: 15 residues. This chain's CDR3 is CASSKGRGDTDTQYF. CDR3 nucleotide sequence: TGTGCCAGCAGCAAAGGGCGGGGGGACACAGATACGCAGTATTTT. The whole variable domain, filled in from reference TRBV7-9 and TRBJ2-3, reads DTGVSQNPRHKITKRGQNVTFRCDPISEHNRLYWYRQTLGQGPEFLTYFQNEAQLEKSRLLSDRFSAERPKGSFSTLEIQRTEQGDSAMYLCASSKGRGDTDTQYFGPGTRLTVL.

The rearrangement joins TRBV6-6 to TRBJ1-6; 9 nucleotides align to TRBD1. Trimming cost V 6 bases and J 7 bases; bases outside gene matches: 10. CDR1 is MNHNY, CDR2 SVGAGI, per germline (reference sequence). The CDR3 consists of 16 residues. CDR3 sequence reads: CASSPTGQGGNSPLHF. In DNA, the CDR3 is TGTGCCAGCAGCCCGACGGGACAGGGTGGCAATTCACCCCTCCACTTT.

The chain has TRBV5-1 and TRBJ2-2; 10 bases agree with TRBD1. V dropped 4 bases and J dropped 7; count of bases not matched to a gene: 4. CDR1 and CDR2 from the germline V gene are SGHRS and YFSETQ. This CDR3 has 14 residues. The CDR3 DNA sequence: TGCGCCAGCAGCCCGGGACAGGGGTTCGGGGAGCTGTTTTTT. Amino acid sequence: CASSPGQGFGELFF.

The chain employs TRBV28 and TRBJ2-2; 7 bases are shared with TRBD1. V lost 7 bases to trimming and J lost 6 bases; unmatched junction nucleotides: 11. CDR3 length: 15 amino acids. Germline V CDR1 and CDR2: MDHEN, SYDVKM. CDR3 nucleotide sequence: TGTGCCAGCACTACCGAGGGGGCGAGCCCCGGGGAGCTGTTTTTT. This gives the protein CASTTEGASPGELFF.

This rearrangement joins TRBV10-3 to TRBJ1-3; TRBD1 might be the D (5 bases). The CDR3 contains 15 residues. V was pared by 2 bases and J by 4 bases, with 12 bases between. Germline V lookup: CDR1 ENHRY, CDR2 SYGVKD. CDR3 nucleotide sequence: TGTGCCATCAGTGAGGGAGGGGAGAGAGGAAACACCATATATTTT. It translates to CAISEGGERGNTIYF.

This clone has a single count. The chain recombines TRBV10-2 with TRBJ1-1; perhaps TRBD1 as D (5 bases). Germline CDR1 WSHSY, CDR2 SAAADI. CDR3 length: 14 residues. V lost 0 bases and J 6 bases, leaving 11 bases between the germline ends. The CDR3 DNA follows: TGCGCCAGCAGTGAGTCAATGGGACTTTCTGAAGCTTTCTTT. Amino acids: CASSESMGLSEAFF.

The V gene is TRBV4-1, the J gene TRBJ2-7; D is unresolved. CDR1 and CDR2 from the germline V gene are MGHRA and YSYEKL. This CDR3 contains 14 residues. V dropped 4 bases and J dropped 0 bases, with 10 bases sitting between them. The CDR3 nucleotides read TGCGCCAGCAGCCCGTCGACAAACTCCTACGAGCAGTACTTC. Its translation: CASSPSTNSYEQYF.

The chain carries TRBV2 and TRBJ2-3; 11 bases line up with TRBD1. The CDR3 has 15 residues. Germline lookup yields CDR1 SNHLY and CDR2 FYNNEI. V lost 7 bases, J lost 4 bases, and 7 bases stayed unmatched. The CDR3, as DNA: TGTGCCAGCACCGAGGACAGGGGGCCCTCAGATACGCAGTATTTT. Translating it yields CASTEDRGPSDTQYF.

On this clone itself: A much larger clone sits a single nucleotide away, making a read error possible. Other DNA sequences from this sample encode an identical CDR3 as well. The chain couples TRBV20-1 to TRBJ1-1; perhaps TRBD1 as D (5 bases). The CDR3 has 11 residues. Germline V gene data show CDR1 as DFQATT and CDR2 as SNEGSKA (reference sequence). The CDR3 region has the DNA TGCAGTGCCAGGGCCCCCACTGAGGCTTTCTTT. Amino acids: CSARAPTEAFF.

This chain connects TRBV29-1 to TRBJ2-6, with 8 positions matching TRBD1. The CDR3 runs 14 residues. J gave up 2 bases and V 7 bases, and 4 bases lay outside the gene matches. CDR1 is SQVTM, CDR2 ANQGSEA, per germline. Here the CDR3 reads CSAQGAAGANVLTF. The CDR3 DNA sequence: TGCAGCGCCCAGGGGGCAGCTGGGGCCAACGTCCTGACTTTC.